This note documents a single T cell receptor beta chain sequence. Its antigen is undetermined. V lost 3 bases and J 4 bases, leaving 12 bases between the germline ends. The CDR3 sequence is 14 residues long. CDR1 and CDR2 from the germline V gene are SGHAT and FQNNGV. These data are taken from a study of cytomegalovirus exposure and HLA in healthy donors. Background on the study: An early data release held approximately 85 million unique TCRs from HLA-typed donors.

This PCR relied on a set of 60 Vbeta primers and 13 Jbeta primers. As originally analysed: Later, tens of millions of unique TCR beta chains were counted in an analysis, and approximately 10 million of them were shared. Produced via immunoSEQ multiplex PCR; TCRdb's table is partial and in-frame only. Clone size and V and J calls were adopted from that table, with D and trimming inferred from the DNA. Of 250,000 or so clones in the sample, approximately 82% were seen once. Whole-study results and caveats: 164 TCR beta chains were listed as cytomegalovirus-associated. A highly shared variant cluster was judged a likely technical artifact.

This sequence originates from a woman aged 55-75 years in good health and CMV-seropositive. Sequenced material: PBMCs. J is TRBJ2-5 and V is TRBV11-2, with a weak D call TRBD2 (7 bases). In DNA, the CDR3 is TGTGCCAGCAGCTTGGGGGGGCAGGTAGAGACCCAGTACTTC. This gives the protein CASSLGGQVETQYF.